Shown below are 2 T cell receptor beta chains from a single sample sequenced in a study of PD-1 blockade in classical Hodgkin lymphoma. TCRdb's copy holds only in-frame clones and misses some; the assay was immunoSEQ multiplex PCR. The top ten clones hold around 3% of a sample with tens of thousands of clones, over 55% of them seen once. All patients experienced relapse after autologous stem cell transplantation, and brentuximab vedotin exposure was variable. Sequencing was performed on peripheral blood mononuclear cells (PBMCs), taken at baseline. The origin of the receptors is a human donor with classical Hodgkin lymphoma.

The V and J genes are TRBV5-1 and TRBJ2-1, with 7 bases matching TRBD2. In germline, CDR1 is SGHRS, CDR2 YFSETQ. This CDR3 has 16 amino acids. The V gene end was trimmed by 4 bases and the J gene end by 6 bases; junction bases not matched to a gene: 13. The CDR3: CASSPVGGGLLNEQFF. The CDR3 DNA is TGCGCCAGCAGCCCAGTGGGGGGAGGGCTTCTCAATGAGCAGTTCTTC.

This clone was picked up one time. J is TRBJ2-1 and V is TRBV9, with 7 bases aligning to TRBD1. V lost 0 bases and J lost 9; bases outside the gene matches: 6. The CDR3 has 14 amino acids. Germline V gives CDR1 SGDLS, CDR2 YYNGEE. The CDR3 nucleotides are TGTGCCAGCAGCGTAGACAAGGGGGCGTTTGAGCAGTTCTTC. Protein: CASSVDKGAFEQFF.